This paragraph covers one T cell receptor beta chain sequence. The record originates from a study of blood T cell repertoires in COVID-19. Study at large: The cDNA or gDNA used as material had been derived from T cells, B-cell-depleted T cells, or PBMCs.

Germline V gene lookup returns CDR1 SGHTA and CDR2 FQGNSA. The CDR3 has 17 amino acids. Trimming cost V 5 bases and J 1 base; bases outside gene matches: 9. Clones were sequenced by immunoSEQ multiplex PCR, and TCRdb holds only the in-frame ones, with some missing. The table has about 190,000 clones, nearly 80% seen once. This clonotype was obtained from a woman aged 70 to 79 with acute or convalescent COVID-19. Sequencing used peripheral blood. The rearrangement joins TRBV7-2 to TRBJ2-1; 9 bases line up with TRBD2. CDR3 loop: CASSLGTSRLSYNEQFF. CDR3 nucleotides: TGTGCCAGCAGCCTCGGGACTAGCAGACTATCCTACAATGAGCAGTTCTTC. Variable domain in full (rest from reference TRBV7-2 and TRBJ2-1): GAGVSQSPSNKVTEKGKDVELRCDPISGHTALYWYRQSLGQGLEFLIYFQGNSAPDKSGLPSDRFSAERTGGSVSTLTIQRTQQEDSAVYLCASSLGTSRLSYNEQFFGPGTRLTVL.